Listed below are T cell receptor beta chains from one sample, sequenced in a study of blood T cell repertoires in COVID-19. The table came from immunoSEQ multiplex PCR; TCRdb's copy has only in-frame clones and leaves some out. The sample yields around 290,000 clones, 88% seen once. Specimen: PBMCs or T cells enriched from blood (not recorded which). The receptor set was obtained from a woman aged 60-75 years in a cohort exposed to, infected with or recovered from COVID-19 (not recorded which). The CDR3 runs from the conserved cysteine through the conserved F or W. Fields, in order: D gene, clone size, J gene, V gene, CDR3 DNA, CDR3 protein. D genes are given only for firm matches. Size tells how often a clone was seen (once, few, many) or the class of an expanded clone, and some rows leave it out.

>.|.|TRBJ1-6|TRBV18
TGTGCCAGCTCACCACTACTAAGTTTTGACGATTCACCCCTCCACTTT
CASSPLLSFDDSPLHF
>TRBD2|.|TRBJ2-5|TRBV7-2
TGTGCCAGCAGCCTCAGCGGGGTCCAAGAGACCCAGTACTTC
CASSLSGVQETQYF
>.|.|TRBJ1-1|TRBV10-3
TGTGCCACCCTCCCGGGACACTCGAACACTGAAGCTTTCTTT
CATLPGHSNTEAFF
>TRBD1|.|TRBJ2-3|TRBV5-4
TGTGCCAGCGCCAGGGACAGGGTAACAGATACGCAGTATTTT
CASARDRVTDTQYF
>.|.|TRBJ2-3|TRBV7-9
TGTGCCAGCAGCCTAAGACAGGAGGCCCCGGATACGCAGTATTTT
CASSLRQEAPDTQYF
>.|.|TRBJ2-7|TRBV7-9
TGTGCCAGCAGCTTATCAGGGTACTACGAGCAGTACTTC
CASSLSGYYEQYF
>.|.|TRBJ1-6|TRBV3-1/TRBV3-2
TGTGCCAGCAGTTCCCGCCGGGATGCCAATTCACCCCTCCACTTT
CASSSRRDANSPLHF
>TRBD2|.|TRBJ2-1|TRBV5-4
TGTGCCAGCAGCGCAGGGCCGCTAGCGGGTGAGCAGTTCTTC
CASSAGPLAGEQFF
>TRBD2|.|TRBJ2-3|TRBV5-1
TGCGCCAGCCGGACTAGCGGGAGAGAAACGCAGTATTTT
CASRTSGRETQYF
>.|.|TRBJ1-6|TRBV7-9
TGTGCCAGCAGCCTCCGGGGGAACTCACCCCTCCACTTT
CASSLRGNSPLHF
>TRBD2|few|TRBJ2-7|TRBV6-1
TGTGCCAGCAGTGAGGGACTAGCGAGATCCTACGAGCAGTACTTC
CASSEGLARSYEQYF
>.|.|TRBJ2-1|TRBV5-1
TGCGCCAGCAGCTTATACAGCCGCTCCTACAATGAGCAGTTCTTC
CASSLYSRSYNEQFF
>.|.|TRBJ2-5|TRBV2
TGTGCCAGCAGTGAGGCAAGGACCCAGTACTTC
CASSEARTQYF
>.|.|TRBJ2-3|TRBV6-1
TGTGCCAGCAGTGAACGGTTGGGGAGGACAGATACGCAGTATTTT
CASSERLGRTDTQYF
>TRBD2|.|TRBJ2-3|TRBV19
TGTGCCAGTAAAAGGGGGACTAGCGCCACAGATACGCAGTATTTT
CASKRGTSATDTQYF
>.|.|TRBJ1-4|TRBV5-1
TGCGCCAGCAGGAACGTCGGAGCAACTAATGAAAAACTGTTTTTT
CASRNVGATNEKLFF
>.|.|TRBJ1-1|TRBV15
TGTGCCACCAGCAGAGATCACAGGAAGAACACTGAAGCTTTCTTT
CATSRDHRKNTEAFF
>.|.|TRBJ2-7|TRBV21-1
TGTGCCAGCAACCCACCGAGGACTAGGCCTTCCTACGAGCAGTACTTC
CASNPPRTRPSYEQYF
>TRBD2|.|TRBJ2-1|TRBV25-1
TGTGCCAGCAGTGAACTGACTAGCGGGAGTAATGAGCAGTTCTTC
CASSELTSGSNEQFF
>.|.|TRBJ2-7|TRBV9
TGTGCCAGCAGCGCTCTAGCTGAGGCCTACGAGCAGTACTTC
CASSALAEAYEQYF